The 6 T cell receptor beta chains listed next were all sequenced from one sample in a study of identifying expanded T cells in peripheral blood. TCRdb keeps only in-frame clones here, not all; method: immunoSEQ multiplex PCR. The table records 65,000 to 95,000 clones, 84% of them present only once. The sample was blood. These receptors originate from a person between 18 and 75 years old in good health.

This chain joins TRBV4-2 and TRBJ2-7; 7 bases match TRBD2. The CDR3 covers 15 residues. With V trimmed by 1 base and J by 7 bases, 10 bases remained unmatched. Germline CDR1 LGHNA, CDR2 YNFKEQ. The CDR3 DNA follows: TGTGCCAGCAGCCAAGCTGGCGGGAGCGGGTGGGAGCAGTACTTC. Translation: CASSQAGGSGWEQYF.

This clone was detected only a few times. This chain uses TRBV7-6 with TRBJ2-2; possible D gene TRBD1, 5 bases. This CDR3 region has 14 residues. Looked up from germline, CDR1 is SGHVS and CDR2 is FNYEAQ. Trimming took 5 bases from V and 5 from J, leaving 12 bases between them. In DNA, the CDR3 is TGTGCCAGCAGCGAAAACAGGTTAACCGGGGAGCTGTTTTTT. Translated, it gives CASSENRLTGELFF.

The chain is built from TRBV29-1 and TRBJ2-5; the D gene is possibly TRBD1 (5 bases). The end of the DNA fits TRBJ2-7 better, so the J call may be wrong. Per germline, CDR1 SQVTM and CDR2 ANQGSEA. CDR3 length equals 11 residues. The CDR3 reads CSGGADYEQYF. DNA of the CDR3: TGCAGCGGTGGGGCCGACTACGAGCAGTACTTC.

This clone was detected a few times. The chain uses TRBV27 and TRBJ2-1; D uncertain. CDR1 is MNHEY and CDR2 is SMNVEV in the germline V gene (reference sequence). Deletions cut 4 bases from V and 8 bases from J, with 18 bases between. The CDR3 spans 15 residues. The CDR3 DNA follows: TGTGCCAGCAGTTCCCCCACCTGGGCTCTCCATGAGCAGTTCTTC. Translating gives CASSSPTWALHEQFF.

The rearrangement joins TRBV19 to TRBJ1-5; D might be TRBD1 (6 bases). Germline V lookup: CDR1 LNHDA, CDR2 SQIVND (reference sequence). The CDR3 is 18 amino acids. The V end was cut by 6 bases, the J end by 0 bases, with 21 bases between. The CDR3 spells CASSDSDRTGTSNQPQHF. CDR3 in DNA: TGTGCCAGTAGCGATTCCGACCGAACAGGGACTAGCAATCAGCCCCAGCATTTT.

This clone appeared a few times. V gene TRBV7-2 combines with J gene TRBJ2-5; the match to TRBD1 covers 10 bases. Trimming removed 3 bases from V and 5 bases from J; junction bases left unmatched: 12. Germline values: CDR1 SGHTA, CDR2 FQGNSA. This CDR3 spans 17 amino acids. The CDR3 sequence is CASSFRPGTGVRETQYF. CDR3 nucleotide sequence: TGTGCCAGCAGCTTTCGCCCCGGGACAGGGGTACGGGAGACCCAGTACTTC.